These 30 T cell receptor beta chains originate from one sample sequenced in a study of blood T cells in healthy people across ages (dated by TCRdb to between 2015 and 2016). The receptor library was made with 5' RACE. These reads were obtained on an Illumina HiSeq 2500. The second PCR ran for roughly 7 to 12 cycles and used a J-beta primer mix along with a sample-barcoded 5' primer. The public sequencing data were trimmed at Q25 with fastp and processed into clonotypes with MiXCR by TCRdb, which kept only in-frame beta chains. Each entry is one CDR3 protein sequence, shown with its most common DNA and genes. The sample data list 650,000 to 800,000 distinct CDR3 sequences, and under 45% of these were observed just once. The ten largest clonotypes hold roughly 18% of the sample. The sequencing sample was made of blood. These receptors all come from a man in his fifties or sixties in good health.

There are a few counts of this clonotype. The chain uses TRBV18 and TRBJ2-7; TRBD2 might be the D (6 bases). The CDR3 extends over 15 amino acids. Per the germline V gene, CDR1 is KGHSH and CDR2 is LQKENI. Trimming removed 3 bases from V and 6 bases from J, with 18 bases in between. The CDR3 region is CASSPTGAEGGEQYF. The CDR3 DNA reads TGTGCCAGCTCACCCACGGGAGCCGAAGGTGGCGAGCAGTACTTC.

A few counts support this clonotype. DNA of the CDR3: TGTGCCACCAGTGCCGGGGGCCTCGACAGGGAGGGGGATGGCTACACCTTC. Amino acids: CATSAGGLDREGDGYTF. V gene TRBV24-1 combines with J gene TRBJ1-2; TRBD1 matches 7 bases. Germline CDR1 and CDR2: KGHDR and SFDVKD. With 5 bases clipped from V and 6 bases from J, the junction kept 17 bases outside the gene matches. The length of the CDR3 is 17 residues.

The V gene is TRBV5-1, the J gene TRBJ2-5, with a tentative D call TRBD1 (6 bases). Trimming cost V 4 bases and J 11 bases, with 21 bases left between them. Germline-derived CDR1 and CDR2 are SGHRS and YFSETQ. There are 14 residues in the CDR3. The DNA of the CDR3 is TGCGCCAGCAGCCCCGGACAGTCCCCGTCCACTCAGTACTTC. As protein: CASSPGQSPSTQYF.

With regard to this clonotype: One junction end disagrees with the germline gene, perhaps due to a read error. The J gene is TRBJ1-6, the V gene TRBV20-1; the match to TRBD1 covers 8 bases. Germline V gives CDR1 DFQATT, CDR2 SNEGSKA (reference sequence). The CDR3 spans 15 residues. In DNA form, the CDR3 reads TGCAGTACTAGTCTTCCAGGGGGCTTGAATTCACCCCTCCACTTT. This translates into CSTSLPGGLNSPLHF.

This chain joins TRBV13 and TRBJ2-7; 11 bases align to TRBD1. Germline CDR1 reads PRHDT; CDR2 reads FYEKMQ (reference sequence). The J segment lost 3 bases and the V segment lost 5 bases, leaving 12 bases of the junction unmatched. The CDR3 contains 17 residues. CDR3 sequence: CASSPRRAGTGGYEQYF. The DNA of the CDR3 is TGTGCCAGCAGCCCCCGTAGGGCCGGGACAGGGGGCTACGAGCAGTACTTC.

This chain links TRBV20-1 with TRBJ1-1; D might be TRBD1 (5 bases). Germline CDR1 DFQATT, CDR2 SNEGSKA (reference sequence). The CDR3 is 16 residues long. V was trimmed by 0 bases and J by 3 bases, leaving 17 bases between them. CDR3: CSARDGGGAVHTEAFF. As DNA, the CDR3 is TGCAGTGCTAGAGATGGAGGAGGGGCTGTGCACACTGAAGCTTTCTTT.

J is TRBJ2-4 and V is TRBV5-6; unclear D gene. The CDR3 consists of 17 residues. Trimming cost V 1 base and J 0 bases, with 14 bases left between them. CDR1 is SGHDT and CDR2 is YYEEEE in the germline V gene. The CDR3 region is CASSLMDLTIAKNIQYF. CDR3 DNA sequence: TGTGCCAGCAGCTTGATGGATCTAACGATAGCCAAAAACATTCAGTACTTC.

For the CDR3, the DNA is TGTGCCAGCTGCCCGGCTGGGGCCAACGTCCTGACTTTC. Its translation: CASCPAGANVLTF. The chain combines TRBV6-6 with TRBJ2-6; D is uncertain. V lost 8 bases, J lost 2 bases, and 7 bases lay in between. Per the germline V gene, CDR1 is MNHNY and CDR2 is SVGAGI (reference sequence). The CDR3 has 13 residues.

The CDR3 loop is CASTASYRAGYTF. The CDR3 region has the DNA TGTGCCAGCACCGCAAGCTACAGGGCTGGCTACACCTTC. This sequence joins TRBV2 and TRBJ1-2, with D perhaps matching TRBD1 (6 bases). Trimming took 7 bases from V and 7 from J, leaving 16 bases between them. The V gene's germline CDR1 is SNHLY and CDR2 FYNNEI. There are 13 residues in the CDR3.

V and J are TRBV5-8 and TRBJ1-1; D is undetermined. V was trimmed by 7 bases and J by 7 bases, leaving 11 bases between them. The CDR3 runs to 11 residues. Germline CDR1 is SGHTS and CDR2 is YDEGEE. The CDR3 DNA sequence: TGTGCCAGCGTGGGGTATGGTGAAGCTTTCTTT. This gives the protein CASVGYGEAFF.

V and J are TRBV7-3 and TRBJ2-1, with 8 nucleotides matching TRBD1. The CDR3 sequence is 14 residues long. CDR1 is SGHTA, CDR2 FQGTGA, per germline. V gave up 4 bases and J gave up 9 bases; unmatched junction bases: 8. CDR3 residues: CASSSDRVRGEQFF. DNA of the CDR3: TGTGCCAGCAGCTCGGACAGGGTAAGAGGTGAGCAGTTCTTC.

This clonotype has only a few counts. This chain uses TRBV20-1 with TRBJ2-1; TRBD2 matches at 10 bases. This CDR3 spans 15 amino acids. The germline V gene encodes CDR1 DFQATT and CDR2 SNEGSKA (reference sequence). With V trimmed by 6 bases and J by 7 bases, 12 bases remained unmatched. Written as DNA, the CDR3 is TGCAGTGCCGTGAATAAGGTAGCGGGGGGTAATGAGCAGTTCTTC. Translated: CSAVNKVAGGNEQFF.

The V gene is TRBV20-1, the J gene TRBJ2-1; the match to TRBD2 covers 10 bases. The CDR3 totals 16 residues. From germline, CDR1 is DFQATT and CDR2 SNEGSKA (reference sequence). Germline trimming cut 4 bases from V and 6 bases from J; bases unmatched to any gene: 12. CDR3 sequence (DNA): TGCAGTGCTAATTTGGCTAGCGGGGGAATCTGCAATGAGCAGTTCTTC. Residues: CSANLASGGICNEQFF.

In nucleotides, the CDR3 is TGTGCCAGCAGTTATGTAGCGGGGGTCGGTTACGAGCAGTACTTC. As protein: CASSYVAGVGYEQYF. The chain joins TRBV6-6 to TRBJ2-4; 9 positions agree with TRBD2. Gene TRBJ2-7 matches the end of the DNA better, so the J call may be wrong. The V gene's germline CDR1 is MNHNY and CDR2 SVGAGI (reference sequence). The CDR3 length is 15 residues.

The chain has TRBV4-3 and TRBJ2-5; D may correspond to TRBD1 or TRBD2 (6 bases each). The CDR3 runs 13 residues. V was trimmed by 1 base and J by 9 bases, leaving 12 bases between them. Germline values: CDR1 LGHNA, CDR2 YSLEER. CDR3 region: CASSQVPGEAQYF. In nucleotides, the CDR3 is TGCGCCAGCAGCCAAGTGCCAGGGGAGGCCCAGTACTTC.

The CDR3 region is CASSQASSTGLADLYEQYF. The CDR3 nucleotides are TGCGCCAGCAGCCAAGCTTCTAGTACGGGACTAGCGGACCTCTACGAGCAGTACTTC. The V call is TRBV4-3, the J call TRBJ2-7; 11 nucleotides agree with TRBD2. Germline V gene lookup returns CDR1 LGHNA and CDR2 YSLEER. The CDR3 length is 19 residues. Trimming cost V 1 base and J 3 bases; bases outside gene matches: 14.

This clonotype was seen many times. This CDR3 reads CASSFGGGLQETQYF. CDR3 in DNA: TGTGCCAGCAGTTTTGGCGGGGGGTTACAAGAGACCCAGTACTTC. The V call is TRBV28, the J call TRBJ2-5; TRBD2 agrees at 8 bases. The ends lost 3 bases at V and 2 bases at J; junction bases unmatched: 5. CDR3 length: 15 amino acids. The V gene's germline CDR1 is MDHEN and CDR2 SYDVKM.

This chain links TRBV7-9 with TRBJ1-2; D uncertain. V was pared by 1 base and J by 6 bases, with 12 bases between. Germline assignment: CDR1 SEHNR and CDR2 FQNEAQ (reference sequence). The CDR3 is made up of 14 amino acids. The chain's CDR3 is CASSLVNREDGYTF. The CDR3 region has the DNA TGTGCCAGCAGCTTAGTTAATAGGGAAGATGGCTACACCTTC.

The chain combines TRBV5-1 with TRBJ2-1; TRBD2 matches 10 bases. In germline, CDR1 is SGHRS, CDR2 YFSETQ. CDR3 size: 14 residues. The V gene end was trimmed by 2 bases and the J gene end by 7 bases; junction bases not matched to a gene: 3. DNA for the CDR3: TGCGCCAGCAGCTTATATAGCGGGGGGAATGAGCAGTTCTTC. As protein: CASSLYSGGNEQFF.

This clonotype was observed a few times. V usage is TRBV7-2 and J usage is TRBJ2-7; D remains unclear. The CDR3 contains 15 residues. Germline V lookup: CDR1 SGHTA, CDR2 FQGNSA. Trimming took 1 base from V and 7 from J, leaving 17 bases between them. CDR3 sequence: CASSLDSLETREQYF. The CDR3 DNA reads as TGTGCCAGCAGCTTAGACTCGCTCGAAACGCGGGAGCAGTACTTC.

This clonotype was seen a single time. The CDR3, as DNA: TGTGCCAGCAGCTTAACCCCCGGGGACAGGCCGAACAATGAGCAGTACTTC. Protein: CASSLTPGDRPNNEQYF. The J gene is TRBJ2-7, the V gene TRBV7-2, with 8 bases identical to TRBD1. The germline V gene has CDR1 SGHTA and CDR2 FQGNSA. Germline trimming cut 2 bases from V and 7 bases from J; bases unmatched to any gene: 16. The CDR3 loop spans 17 amino acids.

The J gene is TRBJ1-2, the V gene TRBV3-1; 9 bases are shared with TRBD1. Germline V gene sequence: CDR1 LGHDT, CDR2 YNNKEL (reference sequence). J gave up 8 bases and V 10 bases, and 5 bases lay outside the gene matches. The CDR3 has 11 residues. The CDR3, as DNA: TGTGCCACCACAGGGGGCTGGGGCTACACCTTC. It encodes CATTGGWGYTF.

The rearrangement joins TRBV3-1 to TRBJ2-4; D possibly corresponds to TRBD2 (6 bases). With the DNA end fitting TRBJ2-7 better, the J assignment may be wrong. CDR3 size: 15 residues. Germline assignment: CDR1 LGHDT and CDR2 YNNKEL (reference sequence). CDR3 sequence (DNA): TGTGCCAGCGGGGACTTATCTCTCGGGGTTTACGAGCAGTACTTC. It translates to CASGDLSLGVYEQYF.

The gene calls are TRBV16 and TRBJ2-1; the D call may be TRBD1 or TRBD2 (6 bases each). The CDR3 spans 13 residues. The V end was cut by 1 base, the J end by 12 bases, with 13 bases between. Germline CDR1 is KGHSY and CDR2 is FQNENV. CDR3 in DNA: TGTGCCAGCAGCCAATACTGGGGGGCTGGGCAGTTCTTC. Translation gives CASSQYWGAGQFF.

The rearrangement links TRBV6-5 to TRBJ2-7; 9 bases agree with TRBD1. The CDR3 totals 14 residues. V shed 6 bases, J shed 4 bases, and the junction held 7 bases outside the gene matches. CDR1 and CDR2 (germline): MNHEY, SVGAGI. The CDR3 reads CASSSRDRVYEQYF. The DNA of the CDR3 is TGTGCCAGCAGCTCCCGGGACAGGGTGTACGAGCAGTACTTC.

The chain links TRBV10-3 to TRBJ2-7; D not resolved. The ends were cut back, 10 bases at V and 0 bases at J, with 13 bases in the middle. CDR1 is ENHRY and CDR2 is SYGVKD in the germline V gene. The CDR3 covers 13 residues. The DNA of the CDR3 is TGTGCCAGGAACGCTGGGCTCTCCTACGAGCAGTACTTC. Its translation is CARNAGLSYEQYF.

Turning to this clonotype: Germline is not matched at one junction end, which may reflect a read error. The rearrangement uses TRBV6-1 and TRBJ2-5; 8 nucleotides agree with TRBD1. Germline V lookup: CDR1 MNHNS, CDR2 SASEGT. The CDR3 has 14 residues. The CDR3 coding sequence is TGTGCCAGCAGTGGAAGGACAGGGCTCGCCGAGCAGTGCTTC. Encoded protein: CASSGRTGLAEQCF.

This clonotype appeared a few times. This chain uses TRBV4-3 with TRBJ1-1; no clear D gene. Germline-derived CDR1 and CDR2 are LGHNA and YSLEER. There are 13 residues in the CDR3. V was pared by 0 bases and J by 11 bases, with 13 bases between. The CDR3 DNA reads TGCGCCAGCAGCCAAGATTCGGTTTCGAAGGCTTTCTTT. It encodes CASSQDSVSKAFF.

V usage is TRBV7-6 and J usage is TRBJ2-7; 8 bases line up with TRBD2. Germline loops: CDR1 SGHVS, CDR2 FNYEAQ. J was trimmed by 3 bases and V by 5 bases; bases with no gene match: 9. This CDR3 spans 15 amino acids. Here the CDR3 DNA reads TGTGCCAGCAGCCCTAGCAGCGGGGGTGTCTACGAGCAGTACTTC. It is translated as CASSPSSGGVYEQYF.

This clonotype came up a few times. The CDR3 reads CSAFSTMNIQYF. Written as DNA, the CDR3 is TGCAGTGCTTTCTCCACGATGAACATTCAGTACTTC. This chain uses TRBV20-1 with TRBJ2-4; D not resolved. This CDR3 spans 12 amino acids. Trimming took 5 bases from V and 7 from J, leaving 12 bases between them. Germline V lookup: CDR1 DFQATT, CDR2 SNEGSKA (reference sequence).